The 30 T cell receptor beta chains below come from one sample, sequenced in a study of shared clonotypes between healthy human individuals. Here immunoSEQ multiplex PCR was the method, and the copy in TCRdb shows in-frame clones only, minus some. In the table there are some 2.3 million clones, about 92% of which are singletons. The sequencing input was naive CD4+ T cells from PBMCs. Subset given: CD45RA+ positively selected. Receptors were obtained from a man younger than 35 in good health. Some clones in this sample may be carry-over from other donors' samples.

Concerning this clone itself: The identical CDR3 is also encoded by other nucleotide sequences in the sample. The chain joins TRBV9 to TRBJ1-1; D is unresolved. CDR3 size: 14 residues. The germline V gene has CDR1 SGDLS and CDR2 YYNGEE. Trimming left V 0 bases short and J 0 bases short, with 6 bases between. CDR3: CASSVGRVNTEAFF. The CDR3 region has the DNA TGTGCCAGCAGCGTAGGCAGAGTGAACACTGAAGCTTTCTTT.

V gene TRBV28 combines with J gene TRBJ1-2, with no clear D. Germline lookup yields CDR1 MDHEN and CDR2 SYDVKM. Trimming pared 6 bases from V and 6 bases from J, leaving 23 bases between. This CDR3 has 16 residues. The CDR3 DNA is TGTGCCAGCAGCTTTGTACCTGGCAGTTATTCGCATGGCTACACCTTC. It yields the protein CASSFVPGSYSHGYTF.

The rearrangement joins TRBV5-1 to TRBJ1-5; 7 nucleotides agree with TRBD1. V lost 2 bases to trimming and J lost 4 bases; unmatched junction nucleotides: 6. CDR3 length: 15 residues. Germline values: CDR1 SGHRS, CDR2 YFSETQ. CDR3 DNA sequence: TGCGCCAGCAGCTTAATGACAGGGCTAAATCAGCCCCAGCATTTT. Protein: CASSLMTGLNQPQHF.

V is TRBV5-1 and J is TRBJ1-1; D gene ambiguous. The CDR3 extends over 16 amino acids. Germline V gene lookup returns CDR1 SGHRS and CDR2 YFSETQ. Trimming left V 0 bases short and J 7 bases short, with 19 bases between. The CDR3 protein is CASSLGAVRRGVEAFF. Written as DNA, the CDR3 is TGCGCCAGCAGCTTGGGGGCCGTACGCCGGGGTGTTGAAGCTTTCTTT. Looking up the rest from reference TRBV5-1 and TRBJ1-1 gives the full variable domain: KAGVTQTPRYLIKTRGQQVTLSCSPISGHRSVSWYQQTPGQGLQFLFEYFSETQRNKGNFPGRFSGRQFSNSRSEMNVSTLELGDSALYLCASSLGAVRRGVEAFFGQGTRLTVV.

This chain connects TRBV7-9 to TRBJ1-3; D is possibly TRBD1 (5 bases). Trimming left V 1 base short and J 4 bases short, with 14 bases between. In germline, CDR1 is SEHNR, CDR2 FQNEAQ (reference sequence). The CDR3 has 16 residues. CDR3 loop: CASSLGVGALGNTIYF. The CDR3 region has the DNA TGTGCCAGCAGCTTAGGGGTTGGGGCACTCGGAAACACCATATATTTT. The whole variable domain, remainder taken from reference TRBV7-9 and TRBJ1-3, is DTGVSQNPRHKITKRGQNVTFRCDPISEHNRLYWYRQTLGQGPEFLTYFQNEAQLEKSRLLSDRFSAERPKGSFSTLEIQRTEQGDSAMYLCASSLGVGALGNTIYFGEGSWLTVV.

The rearrangement links TRBV29-1 to TRBJ1-2; no firm D call. The CDR3 extends over 14 amino acids. Germline V gene lookup returns CDR1 SQVTM and CDR2 ANQGSEA. The V and J ends lost 7 bases and 6 bases respectively, with 21 bases between them. CDR3 sequence: CSAARSLSVDGYTF. The CDR3 DNA reads as TGCAGCGCCGCCCGGAGTTTGAGTGTTGATGGCTACACCTTC.

J is TRBJ2-7 and V is TRBV7-2; a possible D gene is TRBD2 (5 bases). Germline assignment: CDR1 SGHTA and CDR2 FQGNSA. The CDR3 contains 14 residues. Trimming took 4 bases from V and 1 from J, leaving 11 bases between them. The DNA of the CDR3 is TGTGCCAGCAGCTCTTCGGGATTTTCCTACGAGCAGTACTTC. This translates into CASSSSGFSYEQYF.

The table lists this clone with a count of one. The chain is built from TRBV11-3 and TRBJ2-3; 8 nucleotides line up with TRBD2. V shed 5 bases and J 1 base; nucleotides not matched to a gene: 5. The CDR3 covers 15 residues. Per germline, CDR1 SGHNT and CDR2 YENEEA. The CDR3 region is CASSQNSGGTDTQYF. CDR3 in DNA: TGTGCCAGCAGCCAGAATAGCGGGGGCACAGATACGCAGTATTTT.

In regard to this clone: The sample has other DNA sequences that encode this CDR3 too. The genes are TRBV6-5 and TRBJ2-7; D possibly matches TRBD1 or TRBD2 (7 bases each). CDR3 size: 15 residues. Trimming took off 0 bases at V and 2 bases at J, with 11 bases between the two ends. Germline V gene data show CDR1 as MNHEY and CDR2 as SVGAGI. The CDR3 protein is CASSYSGGGPYEQYF. The CDR3 bases are TGTGCCAGCAGTTACTCGGGAGGGGGCCCCTACGAGCAGTACTTC.

The rearrangement links TRBV18 to TRBJ1-1; no clear D. The CDR3 totals 13 residues. Trimming left V 3 bases short and J 4 bases short, with 9 bases between. CDR1 and CDR2 from the germline V gene are KGHSH and LQKENI. DNA of the CDR3: TGTGCCAGCTCACCGTCTATGGGCACTGAAGCTTTCTTT. Protein product: CASSPSMGTEAFF.

The CDR3 nucleotides are TGTGCCAGCAGCGTAGAGTTGAGCGGGAGTTCCCCAGAGACCCAGTACTTC. Translated: CASSVELSGSSPETQYF. The chain links TRBV9 to TRBJ2-5, with 8 bases lining up with TRBD2. With V trimmed by 0 bases and J by 4 bases, 11 bases remained unmatched. The CDR3 contains 17 residues. CDR1 is SGDLS and CDR2 is YYNGEE in the germline V gene.

The rearrangement joins TRBV21-1 to TRBJ1-5. TRBV21-1 is designated a pseudogene. The CDR3 is made up of 15 amino acids. CDR3 region: CASSERGASNQPQHF. As DNA, the CDR3 is TGTGCCAGCAGCGAGCGGGGGGCTAGCAATCAGCCCCAGCATTTT.

The gene calls are TRBV2 and TRBJ1-2; TRBD1 matches at 7 bases. From germline, CDR1 is SNHLY and CDR2 FYNNEI. V dropped 6 bases and J dropped 6; count of bases not matched to a gene: 10. CDR3 length: 14 residues. The CDR3 DNA is TGTGCCAGCAGCAGGTTAAGGCAGGGGGATGGCTACACCTTC. It is translated as CASSRLRQGDGYTF.

This rearrangement joins TRBV5-1 to TRBJ2-3; D gene ambiguous. Looked up from germline, CDR1 is SGHRS and CDR2 is YFSETQ. CDR3 size: 17 residues. The V end lost 0 bases, the J end lost 0 bases, and 14 bases lay between the germline ends. CDR3 sequence reads: CASSLAVGVPSTDTQYF. The CDR3 DNA sequence: TGCGCCAGCAGCTTGGCCGTGGGCGTCCCTAGCACAGATACGCAGTATTTT.

The rearrangement uses TRBV10-2 and TRBJ2-7; 10 positions agree with TRBD2. In germline, CDR1 is WSHSY, CDR2 SAAADI. With V trimmed by 7 bases and J by 10 bases, 16 bases remained unmatched. This CDR3 contains 15 residues. Here the CDR3 reads CASNVGSSGRAGQYF. The DNA of the CDR3 is TGCGCCAGCAATGTCGGGTCCAGCGGGAGGGCCGGACAGTACTTC.

This clone is a singleton in its sample. CDR3 region: CAISQSGRGYEQYF. For the CDR3, the DNA is TGTGCCATCAGCCAGAGCGGGAGAGGGTACGAGCAGTACTTC. The chain carries TRBV10-3 and TRBJ2-7; TRBD2 matches 8 bases. Germline lookup yields CDR1 ENHRY and CDR2 SYGVKD. The CDR3 runs 14 residues. V lost 6 bases, J lost 4 bases, and 8 bases stayed unmatched.

A remark on this clone: Different DNA sequences within this sample yield the same CDR3. For the CDR3, the DNA is TGCGCCAGCAGCTTGGGTCAGGGGGCGAATGAGCAGTTCTTC. Its protein product is CASSLGQGANEQFF. V is TRBV5-1 and J is TRBJ2-1; 8 bases agree with TRBD1. Germline V gene lookup returns CDR1 SGHRS and CDR2 YFSETQ. The CDR3 extends over 14 amino acids. V dropped 0 bases and J dropped 7; count of bases not matched to a gene: 3.

The gene calls are TRBV19 and TRBJ1-5; unclear D gene. CDR3 length: 16 amino acids. Germline V gives CDR1 LNHDA, CDR2 SQIVND (reference sequence). The V end was cut by 4 bases, the J end by 1 base, with 14 bases between. The CDR3 here is CASSSSGQPSNQPQHF. For the CDR3, the DNA is TGTGCCAGTAGTAGTTCGGGCCAGCCCAGCAATCAGCCCCAGCATTTT.

The chain has TRBV7-3 and TRBJ1-1, with 8 bases fitting TRBD1. Germline lookup yields CDR1 SGHTA and CDR2 FQGTGA. Trimming at V came to 5 bases and at J to 5 bases, leaving 7 bases not matched to a gene. The CDR3 runs 14 residues. In DNA, the CDR3 is TGTGCCAGCAGCCCAACAGGGGGGGCGACTGAAGCTTTCTTT. It codes for CASSPTGGATEAFF.

The chain employs TRBV19 and TRBJ2-1; no clear D. The V and J ends lost 1 base and 3 bases respectively, with 7 bases between them. The CDR3 is 14 amino acids. Germline V gene lookup returns CDR1 LNHDA and CDR2 SQIVND (reference sequence). The CDR3 loop is CASSIAHFYNEQFF. As DNA, the CDR3 is TGTGCCAGTAGTATAGCCCACTTCTACAATGAGCAGTTCTTC.

Of note for this clone: The sample contains more than one DNA sequence encoding this CDR3. This chain joins TRBV9 and TRBJ2-1, with D maybe TRBD2 (6 bases). Trimming took 0 bases from V and 6 from J, leaving 10 bases between them. CDR1 is SGDLS and CDR2 is YYNGEE in the germline V gene. The CDR3 has 14 amino acids. CDR3 bases: TGTGCCAGCAGCGTAGCTCCGCGGGGCAATGAGCAGTTCTTC. Residues: CASSVAPRGNEQFF. Full variable domain (rest looked up from reference TRBV9 and TRBJ2-1): DSGVTQTPKHLITATGQRVTLRCSPRSGDLSVYWYQQSLDQGLQFLIQYYNGEERAKGNILERFSAQQFPDLHSELNLSSLELGDSALYFCASSVAPRGNEQFFGPGTRLTVL.

The CDR3 here is CASSFPGPGNTIYF. The CDR3 region has the DNA TGTGCCAGCAGCTTCCCGGGACCGGGAAACACCATATATTTT. This chain joins TRBV11-2 and TRBJ1-3, with D maybe TRBD1 (5 bases). Trimming cost V 3 bases and J 4 bases, with 10 bases left between them. The CDR3 is 14 amino acids. Germline CDR1 is SGHAT and CDR2 is FQNNGV. The variable domain in full, with the rest retrieved from reference TRBV11-2 and TRBJ1-3, is EAGVAQSPRYKIIEKRQSVAFWCNPISGHATLYWYQQILGQGPKLLIQFQNNGVVDDSQLPKDRFSAERLKGVDSTLKIQPAKLEDSAVYLCASSFPGPGNTIYFGEGSWLTVV.

The chain uses TRBV19 and TRBJ1-1, with 8 bases fitting TRBD1. The CDR3 totals 14 residues. Germline V lookup: CDR1 LNHDA, CDR2 SQIVND (reference sequence). V shed 7 bases, J shed 4 bases, and the junction held 8 bases outside the gene matches. The CDR3 sequence: CASKVGTGRTEAFF. The CDR3 DNA reads TGTGCCAGTAAGGTCGGGACAGGCCGCACTGAAGCTTTCTTT.

This clone was found once. This CDR3 reads CASSDSGALEAFF. CDR3 bases: TGTGCCAGCAGCGACTCCGGGGCGCTTGAAGCTTTCTTT. The V and J genes are TRBV28 and TRBJ1-1; D is perhaps TRBD1 (5 bases). V was pared by 6 bases and J by 7 bases, with 15 bases between. This CDR3 has 13 amino acids. The germline CDR1 and CDR2 sequences are MDHEN and SYDVKM.

As regards this clone: Other DNA sequences in this sample translate to the same CDR3. The chain employs TRBV7-2 and TRBJ2-1; 10 bases line up with TRBD2. The V gene end was trimmed by 4 bases and the J gene end by 3 bases; junction bases not matched to a gene: 3. In germline, CDR1 is SGHTA, CDR2 FQGNSA. The CDR3 covers 15 residues. The DNA for the CDR3 is TGTGCCAGCAGCTCCGGACTAGCGGTCTACAATGAGCAGTTCTTC. Translation gives CASSSGLAVYNEQFF.

The chain's CDR3 is CASSIPGQGGYTF. The DNA of the CDR3 is TGCGCCAGCAGCATCCCGGGACAGGGTGGCTACACCTTC. This chain connects TRBV5-1 to TRBJ1-2; 9 bases match TRBD1. Trimming took 4 bases from V and 7 from J; bases not matched to a gene: 5. The V gene's germline CDR1 is SGHRS and CDR2 YFSETQ. This CDR3 contains 13 residues. Together with reference TRBV5-1 and TRBJ1-2, the CDR3 gives the full variable domain: KAGVTQTPRYLIKTRGQQVTLSCSPISGHRSVSWYQQTPGQGLQFLFEYFSETQRNKGNFPGRFSGRQFSNSRSEMNVSTLELGDSALYLCASSIPGQGGYTFGSGTRLTVV.

Concerning this clone: Additional DNA sequences in this sample encode the identical CDR3. The rearrangement links TRBV30 to TRBJ2-7; D may be TRBD1 (5 bases). Germline assignment: CDR1 GTSNPN and CDR2 SVGIG (reference sequence). Trimming pared 1 base from V and 1 base from J, leaving 8 bases between. The CDR3 totals 13 residues. The CDR3: CAWSADRSYEQYF. In DNA form, the CDR3 reads TGTGCCTGGAGTGCTGACAGATCCTACGAGCAGTACTTC.

The chain employs TRBV28 and TRBJ1-2; D is perhaps TRBD1 (5 bases). The ends were cut back, 0 bases at V and 5 bases at J, with 10 bases in the middle. The CDR3 extends over 14 amino acids. CDR1 is MDHEN, CDR2 SYDVKM, per germline. The CDR3 bases are TGTGCCAGCAGTTTATGGGGGCCGGAATATGGCTACACCTTC. It specifies CASSLWGPEYGYTF.

This chain uses TRBV2 with TRBJ1-2, with D unresolved. Germline CDR1 reads SNHLY; CDR2 reads FYNNEI. V lost 6 bases and J 2 bases, leaving 22 bases between the germline ends. The CDR3 spans 17 residues. CDR3 DNA sequence: TGTGCCAGCAGCGGGAGTAGCCGGCGCGCCCTCAACTATGGCTACACCTTC. It specifies CASSGSSRRALNYGYTF.

The chain recombines TRBV7-2 with TRBJ2-1, with D unresolved. CDR1 SGHTA and CDR2 FQGNSA come from the germline V gene. Trimming took off 1 base at V and 2 bases at J, with 9 bases between the two ends. The CDR3 is 15 amino acids. The CDR3, as DNA: TGTGCCAGCAGCTTAGGGTGGGCAGCCTACAATGAGCAGTTCTTC. This codes for CASSLGWAAYNEQFF.